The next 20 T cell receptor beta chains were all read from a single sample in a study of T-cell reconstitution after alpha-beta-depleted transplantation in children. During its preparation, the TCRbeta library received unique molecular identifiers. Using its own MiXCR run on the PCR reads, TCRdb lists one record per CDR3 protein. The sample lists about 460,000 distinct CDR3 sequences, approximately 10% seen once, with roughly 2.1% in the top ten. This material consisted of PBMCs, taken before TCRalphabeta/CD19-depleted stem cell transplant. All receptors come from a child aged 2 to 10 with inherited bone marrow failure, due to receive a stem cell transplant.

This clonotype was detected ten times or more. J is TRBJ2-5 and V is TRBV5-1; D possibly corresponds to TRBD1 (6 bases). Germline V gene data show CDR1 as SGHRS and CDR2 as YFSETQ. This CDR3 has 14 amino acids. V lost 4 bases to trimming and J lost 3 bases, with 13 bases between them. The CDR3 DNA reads TGCGCCAGCAGCCCACAAAACAGGGAAGAGACCCAGTACTTC. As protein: CASSPQNREETQYF.

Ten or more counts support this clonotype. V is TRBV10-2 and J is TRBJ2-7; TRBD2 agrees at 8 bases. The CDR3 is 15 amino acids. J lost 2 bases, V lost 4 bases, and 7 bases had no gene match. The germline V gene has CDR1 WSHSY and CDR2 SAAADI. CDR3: CASSVSGKVAYEQYF. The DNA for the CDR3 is TGCGCCAGCAGTGTTAGCGGGAAGGTAGCCTACGAGCAGTACTTC.

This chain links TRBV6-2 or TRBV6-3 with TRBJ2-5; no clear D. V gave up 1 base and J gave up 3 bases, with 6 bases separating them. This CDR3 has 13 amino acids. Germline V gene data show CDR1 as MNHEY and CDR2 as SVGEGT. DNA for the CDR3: TGTGCCAGCAGTTACTATGTCAAAGAGACCCAGTACTTC. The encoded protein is CASSYYVKETQYF.

CDR3 loop: CSVGPRVSKNTEAFF. The CDR3 bases are TGCAGCGTTGGCCCCAGGGTGAGTAAGAACACTGAAGCTTTCTTT. This chain connects TRBV29-1 to TRBJ1-1; TRBD1 might be the D (5 bases). Germline V lookup: CDR1 SQVTM, CDR2 ANQGSEA. The germline V and J ends were trimmed by 4 bases and 1 base, with 16 bases remaining between them. The CDR3 runs to 15 residues.

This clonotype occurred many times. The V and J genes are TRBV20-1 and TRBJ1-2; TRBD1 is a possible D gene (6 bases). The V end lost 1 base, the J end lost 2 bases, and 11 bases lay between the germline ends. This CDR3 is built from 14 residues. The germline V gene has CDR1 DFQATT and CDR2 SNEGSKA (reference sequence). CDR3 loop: CSARVGGGNYGYTF. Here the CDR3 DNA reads TGCAGTGCTAGAGTGGGAGGGGGGAACTATGGCTACACCTTC.

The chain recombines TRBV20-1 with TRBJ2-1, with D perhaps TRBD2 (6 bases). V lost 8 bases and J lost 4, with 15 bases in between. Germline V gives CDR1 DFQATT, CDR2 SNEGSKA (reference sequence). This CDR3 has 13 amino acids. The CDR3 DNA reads TGCAGTTCCACCGGGACTGCGTACAATGAGCAGTTCTTC. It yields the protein CSSTGTAYNEQFF.

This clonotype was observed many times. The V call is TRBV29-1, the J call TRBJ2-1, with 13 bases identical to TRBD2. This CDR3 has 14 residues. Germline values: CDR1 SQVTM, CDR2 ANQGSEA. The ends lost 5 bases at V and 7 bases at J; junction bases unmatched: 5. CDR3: CSVTGLAGPNEQFF. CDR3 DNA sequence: TGCAGCGTTACGGGACTAGCGGGACCAAATGAGCAGTTCTTC.

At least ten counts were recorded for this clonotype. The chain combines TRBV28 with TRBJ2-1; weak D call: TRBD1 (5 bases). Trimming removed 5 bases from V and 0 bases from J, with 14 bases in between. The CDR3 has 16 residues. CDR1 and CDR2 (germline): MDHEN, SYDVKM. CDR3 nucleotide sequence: TGTGCCAGCAGTCCCCGACAGCGCCTCTCCTACAATGAGCAGTTCTTC. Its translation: CASSPRQRLSYNEQFF.

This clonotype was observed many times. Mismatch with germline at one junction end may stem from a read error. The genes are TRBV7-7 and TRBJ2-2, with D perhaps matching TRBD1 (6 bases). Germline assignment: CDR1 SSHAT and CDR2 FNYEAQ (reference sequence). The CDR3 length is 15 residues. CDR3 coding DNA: TGTGCTAGCAGCCCGGACAGCTACGACACCGGGGAGCTGTTTTTT. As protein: CASSPDSYDTGELFF. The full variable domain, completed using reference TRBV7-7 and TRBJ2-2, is GAGVSQSPRYKVTKRGQDVTLRCDPISSHATLYWYQQALGQGPEFLTYFNYEAQPDKSGLPSDRFSAERPEGSISTLTIQRTEQRDSAMYRCASSPDSYDTGELFFGEGSRLTVL.

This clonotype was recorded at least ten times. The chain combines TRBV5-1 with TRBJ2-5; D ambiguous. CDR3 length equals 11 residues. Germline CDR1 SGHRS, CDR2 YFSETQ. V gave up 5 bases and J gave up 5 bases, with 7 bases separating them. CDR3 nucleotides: TGCGCCAGCAGGAGTACGGAGACCCAGTACTTC. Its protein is CASRSTETQYF.

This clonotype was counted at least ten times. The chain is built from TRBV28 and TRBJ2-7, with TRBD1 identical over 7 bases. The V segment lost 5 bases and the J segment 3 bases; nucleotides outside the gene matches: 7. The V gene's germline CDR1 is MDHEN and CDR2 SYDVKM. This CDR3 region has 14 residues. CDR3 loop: CASSPRQGGYEQYF. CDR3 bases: TGTGCCAGCAGTCCCCGACAGGGTGGCTACGAGCAGTACTTC.

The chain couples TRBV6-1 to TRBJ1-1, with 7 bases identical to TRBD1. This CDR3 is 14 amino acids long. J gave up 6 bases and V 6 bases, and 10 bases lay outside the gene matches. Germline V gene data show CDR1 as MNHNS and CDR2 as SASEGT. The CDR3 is CASRSKTGIPEAFF. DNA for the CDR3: TGTGCCAGCAGATCTAAGACAGGGATTCCTGAAGCTTTCTTT.

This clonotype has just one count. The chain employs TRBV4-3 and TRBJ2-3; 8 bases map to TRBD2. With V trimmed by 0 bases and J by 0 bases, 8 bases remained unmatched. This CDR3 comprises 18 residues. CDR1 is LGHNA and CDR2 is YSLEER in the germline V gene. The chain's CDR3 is CASSQDGSGSRSTDTQYF. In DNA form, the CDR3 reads TGCGCCAGCAGCCAAGATGGAAGCGGGAGTAGGAGCACAGATACGCAGTATTTT.

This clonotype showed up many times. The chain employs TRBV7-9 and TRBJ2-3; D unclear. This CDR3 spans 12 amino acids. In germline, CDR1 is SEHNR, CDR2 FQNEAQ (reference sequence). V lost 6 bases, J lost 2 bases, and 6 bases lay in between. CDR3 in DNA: TGTGCCAGCAGTCCACCCACAGATACGCAGTATTTT. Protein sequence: CASSPPTDTQYF.

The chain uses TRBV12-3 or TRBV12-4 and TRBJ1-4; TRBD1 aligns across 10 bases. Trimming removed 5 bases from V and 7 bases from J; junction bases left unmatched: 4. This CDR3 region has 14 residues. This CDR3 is CASSGTGEAEKLFF. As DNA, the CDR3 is TGTGCCAGCAGTGGGACAGGGGAAGCTGAAAAACTGTTTTTT.

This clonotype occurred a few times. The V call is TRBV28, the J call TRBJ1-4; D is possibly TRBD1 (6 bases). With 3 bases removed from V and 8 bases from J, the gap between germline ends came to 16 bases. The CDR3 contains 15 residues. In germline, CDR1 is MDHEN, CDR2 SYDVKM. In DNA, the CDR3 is TGTGCCAGCAGTTTGAGTATTGGGGGGCAAGAAAAACTGTTTTTT. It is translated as CASSLSIGGQEKLFF.

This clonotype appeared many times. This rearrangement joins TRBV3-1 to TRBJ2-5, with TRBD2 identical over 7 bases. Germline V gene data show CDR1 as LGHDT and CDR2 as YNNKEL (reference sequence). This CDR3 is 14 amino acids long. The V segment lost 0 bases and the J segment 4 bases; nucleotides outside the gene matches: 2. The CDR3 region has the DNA TGTGCCAGCAGCCAAGAGACTAGCCGAGAGACCCAGTACTTC. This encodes CASSQETSRETQYF.

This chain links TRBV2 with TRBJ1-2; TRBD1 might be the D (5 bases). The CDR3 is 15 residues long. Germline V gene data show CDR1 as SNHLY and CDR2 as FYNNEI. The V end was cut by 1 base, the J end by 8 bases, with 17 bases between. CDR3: CASSEVGLSQKGYTF. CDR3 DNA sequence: TGTGCCAGCAGTGAAGTGGGACTCTCTCAGAAAGGCTACACCTTC.

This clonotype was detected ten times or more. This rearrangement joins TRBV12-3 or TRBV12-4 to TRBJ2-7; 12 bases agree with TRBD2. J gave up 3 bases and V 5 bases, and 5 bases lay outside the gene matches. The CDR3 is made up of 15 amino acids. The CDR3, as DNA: TGTGCCAGCAGTCCCATGACTAGCGGGAGCTACGAGCAGTACTTC. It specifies CASSPMTSGSYEQYF.

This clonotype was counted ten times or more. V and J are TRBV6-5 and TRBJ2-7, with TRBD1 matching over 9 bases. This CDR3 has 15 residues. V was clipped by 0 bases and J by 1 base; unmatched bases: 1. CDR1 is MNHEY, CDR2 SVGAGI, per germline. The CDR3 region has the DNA TGTGCCAGCAGTTACTCGACAGGGGGGTCCTACGAGCAGTACTTC. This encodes CASSYSTGGSYEQYF.